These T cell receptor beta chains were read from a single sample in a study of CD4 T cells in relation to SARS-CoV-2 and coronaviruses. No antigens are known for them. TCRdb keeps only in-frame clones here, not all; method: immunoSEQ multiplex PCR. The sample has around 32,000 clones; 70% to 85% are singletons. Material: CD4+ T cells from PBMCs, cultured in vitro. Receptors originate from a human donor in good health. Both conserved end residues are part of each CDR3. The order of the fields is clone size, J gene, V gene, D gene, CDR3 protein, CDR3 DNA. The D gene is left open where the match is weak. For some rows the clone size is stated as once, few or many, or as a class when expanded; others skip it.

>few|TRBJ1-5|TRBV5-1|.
CASSHRTLHQPQHF
TGCGCCAGCAGCCATAGAACTTTGCATCAGCCCCAGCATTTT
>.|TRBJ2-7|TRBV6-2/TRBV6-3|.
CASSYLHLSYEQYF
TGTGCCAGCAGTTATCTACACCTGTCCTACGAGCAGTACTTC
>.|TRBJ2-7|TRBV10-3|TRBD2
CAISESREGYEQYF
TGTGCCATCAGTGAGAGTCGGGAGGGATACGAGCAGTACTTC
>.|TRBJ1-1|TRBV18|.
CASSRWDPDTEAFF
TGTGCCAGCTCACGGTGGGATCCGGACACTGAAGCTTTCTTT
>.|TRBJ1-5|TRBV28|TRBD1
CASSPLGQGADSNQPQHF
TGTGCCAGCAGTCCCCTGGGACAGGGGGCTGATAGCAATCAGCCCCAGCATTTT
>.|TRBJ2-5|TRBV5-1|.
CASSLEEETQYF
TGCGCCAGCAGCTTGGAGGAAGAGACCCAGTACTTC
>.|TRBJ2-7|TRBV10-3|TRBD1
CAISGTGSYEQYF
TGTGCCATCAGTGGGACAGGAAGCTACGAGCAGTACTTC
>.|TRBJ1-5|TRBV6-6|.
CASRGGPSNQPQHF
TGTGCCAGCAGGGGGGGTCCGAGCAATCAGCCCCAGCATTTT
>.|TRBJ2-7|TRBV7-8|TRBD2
CASTLGTSIEQYF
TGTGCCAGCACCTTGGGGACTAGCATTGAGCAGTACTTC
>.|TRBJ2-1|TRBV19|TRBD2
CASRRRGLAGSYNEQFF
TGTGCCAGTAGGCGGAGAGGACTAGCGGGATCCTACAATGAGCAGTTCTTC
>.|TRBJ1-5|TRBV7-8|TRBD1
CASSPRTGNNQPQHF
TGTGCCAGCAGCCCGAGGACAGGGAACAATCAGCCCCAGCATTTT
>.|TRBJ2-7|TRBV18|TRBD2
CASSPGPQAGGHEQYF
TGTGCCAGCTCACCAGGGCCTCAAGCGGGGGGCCACGAGCAGTACTTC
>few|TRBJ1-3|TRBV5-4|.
CASSLFSGGPGNTIYF
TGTGCCAGCAGCTTGTTTTCGGGAGGGCCTGGAAACACCATATATTTT
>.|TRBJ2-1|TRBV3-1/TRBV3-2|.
CASSQDTPNEQFF
TGTGCCAGCAGCCAAGATACGCCGAATGAGCAGTTCTTC
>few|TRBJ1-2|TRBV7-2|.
CASSSGPFYGYTF
TGTGCCAGCAGCTCAGGCCCGTTCTATGGCTACACCTTC
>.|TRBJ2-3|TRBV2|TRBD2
CASSARGLAGTDTQYF
TGTGCCAGCAGTGCGAGGGGACTAGCGGGGACAGATACGCAGTATTTT
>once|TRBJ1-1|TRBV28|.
CASSSVGSGFLGEAFF
TGTGCCAGCAGTTCCGTCGGGTCAGGCTTCTTGGGTGAAGCTTTCTTT
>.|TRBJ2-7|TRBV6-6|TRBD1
CASSLSGQGIPRLSYEQYF
TGTGCCAGCAGCTTATCGGGACAGGGGATTCCACGACTTTCCTACGAGCAGTACTTC
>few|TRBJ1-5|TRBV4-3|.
CASSQDLGGVQPQHF
TGCGCCAGCAGCCAAGATCTTGGGGGCGTTCAGCCCCAGCATTTT
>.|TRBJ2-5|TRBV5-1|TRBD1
CASTLTGEETQYF
TGCGCCAGCACTCTGACAGGGGAGGAGACCCAGTACTTC
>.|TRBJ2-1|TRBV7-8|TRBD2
CASSSLALGGGGLAPYNEQFF
TGTGCCAGCAGCTCCCTAGCGCTGGGGGGCGGGGGGCTTGCGCCATACAATGAGCAGTTCTTC
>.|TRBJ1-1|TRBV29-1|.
CSVDRAENTEAFF
TGCAGCGTTGACCGGGCCGAGAACACTGAAGCTTTCTTT
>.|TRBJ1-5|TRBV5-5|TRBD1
CASSFRTGDQPQHF
TGTGCCAGCAGCTTCCGGACAGGAGATCAGCCCCAGCATTTT
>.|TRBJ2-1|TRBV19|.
CASSPRPIGPDNEQFF
TGTGCCAGTAGTCCGCGACCGATAGGCCCAGACAATGAGCAGTTCTTC
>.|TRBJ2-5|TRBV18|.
CASSPKGGPQETQYF
TGTGCCAGCTCACCCAAGGGGGGTCCACAAGAGACCCAGTACTTC
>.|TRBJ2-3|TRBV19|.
CASSIPRAADTQYF
TGTGCCAGTAGTATTCCCAGGGCTGCAGATACGCAGTATTTT
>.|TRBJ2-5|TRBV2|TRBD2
CASSGLAGPRETQYF
TGTGCCAGCAGTGGACTAGCGGGGCCCCGCGAGACCCAGTACTTC
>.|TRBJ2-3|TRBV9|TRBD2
CASSARAGGAGDTQYF
TGTGCCAGCAGCGCCCGTGCGGGGGGGGCGGGAGATACGCAGTATTTT
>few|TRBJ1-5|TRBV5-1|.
CASSLDGGGNQPQHF
TGCGCCAGCAGCTTGGACGGGGGAGGCAATCAGCCCCAGCATTTT